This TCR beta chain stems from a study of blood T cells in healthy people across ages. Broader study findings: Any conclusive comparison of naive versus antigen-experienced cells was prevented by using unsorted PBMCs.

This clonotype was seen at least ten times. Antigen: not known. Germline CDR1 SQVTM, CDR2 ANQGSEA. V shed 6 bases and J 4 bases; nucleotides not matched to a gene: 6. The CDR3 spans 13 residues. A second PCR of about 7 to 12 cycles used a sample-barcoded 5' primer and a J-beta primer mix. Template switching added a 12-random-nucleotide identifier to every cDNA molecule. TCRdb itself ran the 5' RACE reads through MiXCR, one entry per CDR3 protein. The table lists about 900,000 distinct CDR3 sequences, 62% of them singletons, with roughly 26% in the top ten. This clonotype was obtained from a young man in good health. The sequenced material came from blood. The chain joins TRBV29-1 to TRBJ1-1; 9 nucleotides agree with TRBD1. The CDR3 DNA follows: TGCAGCGTGCCGGACAGGGGAGGCACTGAAGCTTTCTTT. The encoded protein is CSVPDRGGTEAFF.